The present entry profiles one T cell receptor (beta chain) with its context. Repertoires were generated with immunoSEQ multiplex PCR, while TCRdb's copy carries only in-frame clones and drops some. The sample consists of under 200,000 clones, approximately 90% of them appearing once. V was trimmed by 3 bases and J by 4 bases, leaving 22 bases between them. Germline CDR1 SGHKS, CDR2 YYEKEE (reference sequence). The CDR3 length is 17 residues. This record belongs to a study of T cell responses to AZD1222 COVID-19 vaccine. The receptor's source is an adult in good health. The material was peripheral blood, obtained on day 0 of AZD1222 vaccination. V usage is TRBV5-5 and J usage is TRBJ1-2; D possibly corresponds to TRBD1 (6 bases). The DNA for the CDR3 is TGTGCCAGCAGCTATCAGACAGGTTTGGGGTCTGTCTATGGCTACACCTTC. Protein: CASSYQTGLGSVYGYTF.